Following are 2 T cell receptor beta chains from one sample sequenced in a study of shared clonotypes between healthy human individuals. Terminally differentiated effector memory CD45RA+ cells were excluded from the naive CD8 cells, which were CD45RO-negative and positively selected for CCR7. Clones were read by immunoSEQ multiplex PCR, and TCRdb kept only the in-frame ones, dropping some. The sample shows some 600,000 clones, roughly 96% of them seen only once. The sample comprised naive CD8+ T cells sorted from blood. The receptors derive from a woman aged 25 to 39 in good health.

This clone showed up just once. CDR3 nucleotides: TGTGCCAGCAGACAGGGCTATGAAGCTTTCTTT. Translated: CASRQGYEAFF. This chain joins TRBV7-9 and TRBJ1-1; D may be TRBD1 (6 bases). Trimming removed 6 bases at V and 7 bases at J, with 9 bases between. The germline CDR1 and CDR2 sequences are SEHNR and FQNEAQ (reference sequence). The CDR3 covers 11 residues.

The chain links TRBV27 to TRBJ2-3; D is undetermined. The germline gives CDR1 MNHEY, CDR2 SMNVEV (reference sequence). The V gene lost 5 bases and the J gene lost 5 bases, with 8 bases spanning the gap. CDR3 size: 12 residues. CDR3 loop: CASSTLGDTQYF. The CDR3 DNA sequence: TGTGCCAGCAGTACCCTTGGAGATACGCAGTATTTT.